Included here is one TCR beta chain sequence, with context. Germline CDR1 MNHNS, CDR2 SASEGT. The CDR3 extends over 15 amino acids. The junction had 5 bases not matched to a gene; V was cut back by 0 bases and J by 5 bases. This table comes from immunoSEQ multiplex PCR, and its TCRdb copy is limited to in-frame clones, with some not included. The data show about 200,000 clones, with 81% seen just once and about 8% held by the top ten. This sample stems from a study of blood T cell repertoires in COVID-19. Study as a whole: T cells, B-cell-depleted T cells, or PBMCs provided the cDNA or gDNA that served as material.

J is TRBJ2-5 and V is TRBV6-1, with 8 bases identical to TRBD2. Sequencing used peripheral blood. The TCR sequence derives from a woman of 80 years or more with acute or convalescent COVID-19. The CDR3 sequence: CASSEARGGRETQYF. In DNA, the CDR3 is TGTGCCAGCAGTGAAGCCCGGGGGGGCCGGGAGACCCAGTACTTC.